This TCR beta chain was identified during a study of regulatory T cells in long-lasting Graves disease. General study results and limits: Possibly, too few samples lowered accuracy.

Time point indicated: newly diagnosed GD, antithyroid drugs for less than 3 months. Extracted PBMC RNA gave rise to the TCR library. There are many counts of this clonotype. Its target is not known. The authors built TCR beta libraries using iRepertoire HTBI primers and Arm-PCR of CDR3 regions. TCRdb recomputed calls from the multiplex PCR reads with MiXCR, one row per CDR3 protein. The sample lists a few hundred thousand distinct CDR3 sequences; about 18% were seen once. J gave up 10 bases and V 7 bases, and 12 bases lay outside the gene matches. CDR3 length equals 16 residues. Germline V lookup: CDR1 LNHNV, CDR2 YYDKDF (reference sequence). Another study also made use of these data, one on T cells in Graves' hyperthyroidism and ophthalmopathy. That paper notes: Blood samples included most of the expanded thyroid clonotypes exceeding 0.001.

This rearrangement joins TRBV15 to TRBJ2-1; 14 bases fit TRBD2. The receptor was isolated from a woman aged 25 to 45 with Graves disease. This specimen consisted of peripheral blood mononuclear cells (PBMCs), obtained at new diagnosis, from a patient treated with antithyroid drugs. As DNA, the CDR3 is TGTGCCACCAAGACTAGCGGGGGGGCTGGGGTAGGCGAGCAGTTCTTC. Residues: CATKTSGGAGVGEQFF.